The rows below give T cell receptor beta chains drawn from one sample of a study of PD-1 blockade in mismatch repair-deficient tumors. Generated by immunoSEQ multiplex PCR, the TCRdb table keeps only in-frame clones and is missing some. The table has approximately 40,000 clones, around 79% seen once. Sample: peripheral blood, taken 4 weeks after starting pembrolizumab. The receptors originated from an adult with mismatch repair-deficient cancer. Each CDR3 is given with its conserved first and last residue. D genes are given only for firm matches. The size entry is marked missing in some rows and otherwise reads once, few, many or a size class.

once | TRBJ2-3 | TRBV14 | . | CASSQDLLYRPDTQYF | TGTGCCAGCAGCCAAGATTTACTGTATCGCCCAGATACGCAGTATTTT
once | TRBJ2-7 | TRBV7-2 | TRBD2 | CASSLAPGLAQF | TGTGCCAGCAGCTTAGCGCCGGGACTAGCTCAGTTC
. | TRBJ1-2 | TRBV6-5 | TRBD1 | CASSSTGVHGYTF | TGTGCCAGCAGTTCGACAGGGGTACATGGCTACACCTTC
. | TRBJ2-7 | TRBV5-1 | . | CASRGVGEQYF | TGCGCCAGCCGCGGCGTGGGCGAGCAGTACTTC
. | TRBJ2-3 | TRBV5-6 | . | CASSLGRFLNTDTQYF | TGTGCCAGCAGCTTGGGACGATTTCTTAACACAGATACGCAGTATTTT
. | TRBJ2-3 | TRBV11-2 | . | CASSLVGRDTQYF | TGTGCCAGCAGCTTAGTGGGCAGGGACACGCAGTATTTT
. | TRBJ2-7 | TRBV19 | . | CASSRTATPYEQYF | TGTGCCAGTAGTCGGACGGCCACTCCCTACGAGCAGTACTTC
. | TRBJ2-3 | TRBV6-5 | . | CASSYVAGGTDTQYF | TGTGCCAGCAGTTACGTGGCAGGGGGCACAGATACGCAGTATTTT
. | TRBJ2-3 | TRBV6-5 | . | CASSYVRASGTDTQYF | TGTGCCAGCAGTTACGTAAGGGCCTCAGGCACAGATACGCAGTATTTT
. | TRBJ2-7 | TRBV7-8 | . | CASSLALREQYF | TGTGCCAGCAGCTTAGCATTGAGGGAGCAGTACTTC
. | TRBJ2-7 | TRBV10-2 | . | CATNRGGAVYEQYF | TGCGCCACCAACAGGGGAGGTGCTGTATACGAGCAGTACTTC
. | TRBJ2-3 | TRBV5-8 | TRBD1 | CASSLNRPGQGDFLDTQYF | TGTGCCAGCAGCTTAAACCGACCGGGACAGGGGGACTTTTTGGATACGCAGTATTTT
. | TRBJ2-3 | TRBV15 | . | CATSRERGLTTSDTQYF | TGTGCCACCAGCAGAGAGAGGGGACTCACAACATCAGATACGCAGTATTTT
few | TRBJ1-3 | TRBV7-2 | . | CASSSQARSGNTIYF | TGTGCCAGCAGCTCCCAAGCGCGCTCTGGAAACACCATATATTTT
. | TRBJ2-7 | TRBV2 | . | CAGAVGRFSYEQYF | TGTGCCGGAGCCGTAGGACGGTTCTCCTACGAGCAGTACTTC
few | TRBJ1-2 | TRBV6-1 | . | CAGGNYGYTF | TGTGCCGGGGGAAACTATGGCTACACCTTC
. | TRBJ2-3 | TRBV4-1 | . | CASSQFTRGSTDTQYF | TGCGCCAGCAGCCAATTTACTAGAGGCTCCACAGATACGCAGTATTTT
. | TRBJ2-2 | TRBV30 | . | CAWRGRRGTDTGELFF | TGTGCCTGGAGAGGACGACGCGGAACCGATACCGGGGAGCTGTTTTTT
. | TRBJ1-4 | TRBV5-6 | . | CASSPRTENEKLFF | TGTGCCAGCAGCCCACGGACGGAGAATGAAAAACTGTTTTTT
. | TRBJ2-1 | TRBV9 | TRBD2 | CASSPSGTSGTEQFF | TGTGCCAGCAGCCCCTCCGGGACTAGCGGGACTGAGCAGTTCTTC
. | TRBJ1-5 | TRBV4-2 | . | CASSQYHRAVLNNQPQHF | TGTGCCAGCAGCCAATATCACAGGGCCGTTTTAAACAATCAGCCCCAGCATTTT
. | TRBJ2-6 | TRBV4-1 | . | CASSSTSLSGANVLTF | TGCGCCAGCAGCTCGACGTCCCTCTCTGGGGCCAACGTCCTGACTTTC
. | TRBJ2-7 | TRBV5-1 | TRBD2 | CASSLGGTTYEQYF | TGCGCCAGCAGCTTGGGCGGGACTACCTACGAGCAGTACTTC
many | TRBJ2-7 | TRBV13 | TRBD2 | CASSFSVGGGSQYF | TGTGCCAGCAGCTTCTCAGTTGGGGGAGGGTCTCAGTACTTC